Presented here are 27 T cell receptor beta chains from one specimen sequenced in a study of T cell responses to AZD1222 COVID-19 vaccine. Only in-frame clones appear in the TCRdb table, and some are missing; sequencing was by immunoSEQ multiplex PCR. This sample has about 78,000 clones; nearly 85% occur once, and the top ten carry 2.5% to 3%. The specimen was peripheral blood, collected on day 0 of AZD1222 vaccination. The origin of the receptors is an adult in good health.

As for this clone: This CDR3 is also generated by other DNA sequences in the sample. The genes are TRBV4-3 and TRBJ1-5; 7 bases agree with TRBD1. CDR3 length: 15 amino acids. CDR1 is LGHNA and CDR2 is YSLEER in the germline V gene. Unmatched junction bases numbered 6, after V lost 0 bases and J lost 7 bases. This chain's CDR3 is CASSQDRGEGQPQHF. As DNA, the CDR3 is TGCGCCAGCAGCCAAGACAGGGGGGAGGGCCAGCCCCAGCATTTT.

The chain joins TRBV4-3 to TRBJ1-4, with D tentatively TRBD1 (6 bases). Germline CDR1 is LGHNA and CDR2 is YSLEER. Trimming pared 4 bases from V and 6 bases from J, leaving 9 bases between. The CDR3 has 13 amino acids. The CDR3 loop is CASSPAGDEKLFF. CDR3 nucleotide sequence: TGCGCCAGCAGCCCCGCAGGGGATGAAAAACTGTTTTTT.

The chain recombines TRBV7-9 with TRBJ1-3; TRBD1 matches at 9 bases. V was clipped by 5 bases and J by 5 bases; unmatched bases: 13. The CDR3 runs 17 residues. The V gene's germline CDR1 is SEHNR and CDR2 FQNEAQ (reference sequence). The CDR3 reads CASSPRLAGQGRNTIYF. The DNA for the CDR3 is TGTGCCAGCAGCCCCAGATTAGCGGGACAGGGCAGAAACACCATATATTTT.

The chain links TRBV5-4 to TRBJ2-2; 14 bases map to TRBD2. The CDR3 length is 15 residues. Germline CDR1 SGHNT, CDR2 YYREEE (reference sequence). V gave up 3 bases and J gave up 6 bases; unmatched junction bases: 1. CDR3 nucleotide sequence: TGTGCCAGCAGCTCGACTAGCGGGAGGGCCGGGGAGCTGTTTTTT. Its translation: CASSSTSGRAGELFF.

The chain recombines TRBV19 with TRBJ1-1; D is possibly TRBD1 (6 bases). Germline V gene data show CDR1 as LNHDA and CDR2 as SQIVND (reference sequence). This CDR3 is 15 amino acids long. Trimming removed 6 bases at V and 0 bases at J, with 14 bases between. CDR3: CASRAPTGLNTEAFF. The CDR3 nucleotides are TGTGCCAGTAGGGCGCCGACAGGCCTGAACACTGAAGCTTTCTTT.

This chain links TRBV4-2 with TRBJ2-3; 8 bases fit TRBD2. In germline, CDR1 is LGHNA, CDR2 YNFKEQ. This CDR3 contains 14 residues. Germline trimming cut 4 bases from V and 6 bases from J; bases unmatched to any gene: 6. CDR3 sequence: CASSPEGGGDTQYF. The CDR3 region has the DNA TGTGCCAGCAGCCCGGAGGGCGGGGGGGATACGCAGTATTTT.

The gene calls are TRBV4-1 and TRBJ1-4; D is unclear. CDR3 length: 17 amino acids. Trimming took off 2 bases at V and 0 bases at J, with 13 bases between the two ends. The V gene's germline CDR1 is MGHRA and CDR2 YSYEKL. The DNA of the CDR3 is TGCGCCAGCAGCCAACCAACCGACCGATCAACTAATGAAAAACTGTTTTTT. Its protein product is CASSQPTDRSTNEKLFF.

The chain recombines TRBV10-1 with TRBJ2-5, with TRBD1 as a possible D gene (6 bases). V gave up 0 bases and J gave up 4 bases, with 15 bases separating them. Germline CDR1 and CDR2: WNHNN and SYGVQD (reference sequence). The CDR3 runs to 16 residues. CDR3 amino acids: CASSESPGAHGETQYF. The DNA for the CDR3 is TGCGCCAGCAGTGAGTCCCCAGGGGCCCACGGAGAGACCCAGTACTTC.

CDR3 DNA sequence: TGTGCCATCAGTGAGACGCGGAACACTGAAGCTTTCTTT. Protein: CAISETRNTEAFF. The rearrangement joins TRBV10-3 to TRBJ1-1; D not certain. The V and J ends lost 2 bases and 1 base respectively, with 5 bases between them. This CDR3 contains 13 residues. The V gene's germline CDR1 is ENHRY and CDR2 SYGVKD.

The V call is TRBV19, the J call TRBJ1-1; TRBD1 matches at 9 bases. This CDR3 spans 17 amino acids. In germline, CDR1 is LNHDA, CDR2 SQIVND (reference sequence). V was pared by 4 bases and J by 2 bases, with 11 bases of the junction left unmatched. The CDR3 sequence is CASSSFTGGYRNTEAFF. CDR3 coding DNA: TGTGCCAGTAGTAGTTTCACAGGGGGCTATAGAAACACTGAAGCTTTCTTT.

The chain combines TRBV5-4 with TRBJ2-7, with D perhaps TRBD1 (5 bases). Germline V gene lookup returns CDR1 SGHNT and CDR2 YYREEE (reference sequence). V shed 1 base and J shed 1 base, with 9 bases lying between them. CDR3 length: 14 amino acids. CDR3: CASSLWGSSYEQYF. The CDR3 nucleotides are TGTGCCAGCAGCTTGTGGGGCAGTTCCTACGAGCAGTACTTC.

The DNA for the CDR3 is TGTGCCAGCAGTCTCAGTGCCTACGAGCAGTACTTC. Translating gives CASSLSAYEQYF. The rearrangement joins TRBV7-9 to TRBJ2-7; D call uncertain. Germline loops: CDR1 SEHNR, CDR2 FQNEAQ (reference sequence). V was clipped by 6 bases and J by 2 bases, with 8 bases between them. This CDR3 has 12 residues.

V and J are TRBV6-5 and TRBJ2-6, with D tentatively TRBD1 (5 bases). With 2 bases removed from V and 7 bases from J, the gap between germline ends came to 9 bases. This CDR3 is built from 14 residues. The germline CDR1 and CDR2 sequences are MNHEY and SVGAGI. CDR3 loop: CASSYARAANVLTF. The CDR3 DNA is TGTGCCAGCAGTTACGCCAGGGCAGCCAACGTCCTGACTTTC.

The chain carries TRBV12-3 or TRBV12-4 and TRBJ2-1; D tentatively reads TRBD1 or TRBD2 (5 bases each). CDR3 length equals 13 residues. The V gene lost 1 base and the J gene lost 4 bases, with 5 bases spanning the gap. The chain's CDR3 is CASSLGGYNEQFF. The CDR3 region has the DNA TGTGCCAGCAGTTTAGGGGGGTACAATGAGCAGTTCTTC.

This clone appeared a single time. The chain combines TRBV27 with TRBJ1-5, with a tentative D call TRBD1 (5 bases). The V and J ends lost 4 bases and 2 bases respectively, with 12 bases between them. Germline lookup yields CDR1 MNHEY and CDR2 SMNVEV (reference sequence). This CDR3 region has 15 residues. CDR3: CASSSFMGGNQPQHF. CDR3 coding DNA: TGTGCCAGCAGTTCCTTTATGGGGGGCAATCAGCCCCAGCATTTT.

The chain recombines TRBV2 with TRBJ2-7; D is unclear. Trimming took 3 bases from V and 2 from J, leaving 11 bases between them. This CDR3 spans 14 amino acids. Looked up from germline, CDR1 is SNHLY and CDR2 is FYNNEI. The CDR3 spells CASSDVGETYEQYF. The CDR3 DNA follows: TGTGCCAGCAGTGATGTTGGGGAAACCTACGAGCAGTACTTC.

In nucleotides, the CDR3 is TGTGCCAGCAGTTACAACAGCAATCAGCCCCAGCATTTT. Amino acids: CASSYNSNQPQHF. This rearrangement joins TRBV6-5 to TRBJ1-5; D is undetermined. Looked up from germline, CDR1 is MNHEY and CDR2 is SVGAGI. V was trimmed by 2 bases and J by 1 base, leaving 3 bases between them. The CDR3 extends over 13 amino acids.

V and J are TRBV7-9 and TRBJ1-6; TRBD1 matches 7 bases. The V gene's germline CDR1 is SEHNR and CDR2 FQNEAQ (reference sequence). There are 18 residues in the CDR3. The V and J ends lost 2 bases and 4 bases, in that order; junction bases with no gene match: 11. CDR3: CASSLHGRDRGYNSPLHF. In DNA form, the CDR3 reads TGTGCCAGCAGCTTACACGGCCGGGACAGAGGATATAATTCACCCCTCCACTTT.

The CDR3 bases are TGCGCCAGCAGCTTGGCTTACAGACTAACAACTAATGAAAAACTGTTTTTT. Translating gives CASSLAYRLTTNEKLFF. This rearrangement joins TRBV5-1 to TRBJ1-4; D is unclear. CDR1 is SGHRS and CDR2 is YFSETQ in the germline V gene. V lost 0 bases to trimming and J lost 0 bases, with 12 bases between them. The CDR3 consists of 17 residues.

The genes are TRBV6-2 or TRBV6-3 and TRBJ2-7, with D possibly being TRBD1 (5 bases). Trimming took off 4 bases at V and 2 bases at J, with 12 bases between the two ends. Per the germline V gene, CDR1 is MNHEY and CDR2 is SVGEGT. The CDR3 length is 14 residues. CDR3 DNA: TGTGCCAGCAGTTCGACAGCGATTACCTACGAGCAGTACTTC. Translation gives CASSSTAITYEQYF.

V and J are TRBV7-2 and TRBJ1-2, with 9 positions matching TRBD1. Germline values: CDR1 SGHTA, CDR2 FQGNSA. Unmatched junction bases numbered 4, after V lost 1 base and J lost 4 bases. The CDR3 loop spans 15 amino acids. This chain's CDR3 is CASSLGGQGTYGYTF. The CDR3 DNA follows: TGTGCCAGCAGCTTAGGGGGACAGGGAACCTATGGCTACACCTTC. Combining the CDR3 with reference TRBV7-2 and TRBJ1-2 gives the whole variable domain GAGVSQSPSNKVTEKGKDVELRCDPISGHTALYWYRQSLGQGLEFLIYFQGNSAPDKSGLPSDRFSAERTGGSVSTLTIQRTQQEDSAVYLCASSLGGQGTYGYTFGSGTRLTVV.

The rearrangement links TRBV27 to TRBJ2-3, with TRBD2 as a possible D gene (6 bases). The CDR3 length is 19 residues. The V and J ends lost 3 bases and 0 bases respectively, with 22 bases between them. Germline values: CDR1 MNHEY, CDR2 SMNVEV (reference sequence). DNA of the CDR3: TGTGCCAGCAGTTTTCTAGGCGTCAGGCGGGATGCTAGCACAGATACGCAGTATTTT. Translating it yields CASSFLGVRRDASTDTQYF.

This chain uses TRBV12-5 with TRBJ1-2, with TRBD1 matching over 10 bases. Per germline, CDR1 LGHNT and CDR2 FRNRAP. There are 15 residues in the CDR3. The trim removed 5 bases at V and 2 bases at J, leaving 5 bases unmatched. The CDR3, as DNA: TGTGCTAGTGGTAAACCGGGACAGGGGAACTATGGCTACACCTTC. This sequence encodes CASGKPGQGNYGYTF.

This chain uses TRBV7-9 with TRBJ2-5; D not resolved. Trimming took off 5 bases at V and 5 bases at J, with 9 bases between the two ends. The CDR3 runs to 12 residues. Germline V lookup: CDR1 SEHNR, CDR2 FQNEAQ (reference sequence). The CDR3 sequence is CASSGWAETQYF. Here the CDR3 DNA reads TGTGCCAGCAGCGGGTGGGCGGAGACCCAGTACTTC.

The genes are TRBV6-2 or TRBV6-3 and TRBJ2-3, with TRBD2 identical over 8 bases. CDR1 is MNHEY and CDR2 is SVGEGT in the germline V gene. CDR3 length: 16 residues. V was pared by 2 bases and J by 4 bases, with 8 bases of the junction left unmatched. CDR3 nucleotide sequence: TGTGCCAGCAGTTACGGGAGCGGGGGTGTCCCAGATACGCAGTATTTT. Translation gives CASSYGSGGVPDTQYF.

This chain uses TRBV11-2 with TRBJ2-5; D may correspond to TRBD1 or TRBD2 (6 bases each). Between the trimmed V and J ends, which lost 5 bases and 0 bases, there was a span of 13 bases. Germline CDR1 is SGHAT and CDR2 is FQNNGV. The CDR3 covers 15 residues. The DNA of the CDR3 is TGTGCCAGCAGCACACAAGGGGGGTACCAAGAGACCCAGTACTTC. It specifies CASSTQGGYQETQYF. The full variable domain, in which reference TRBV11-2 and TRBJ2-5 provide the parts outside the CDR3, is EAGVAQSPRYKIIEKRQSVAFWCNPISGHATLYWYQQILGQGPKLLIQFQNNGVVDDSQLPKDRFSAERLKGVDSTLKIQPAKLEDSAVYLCASSTQGGYQETQYFGPGTRLLVL.

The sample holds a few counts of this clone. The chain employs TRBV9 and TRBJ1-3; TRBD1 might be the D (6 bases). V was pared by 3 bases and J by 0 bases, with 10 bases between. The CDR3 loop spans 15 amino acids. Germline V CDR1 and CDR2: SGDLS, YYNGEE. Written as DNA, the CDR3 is TGTGCCAGCAGCGCTGCGACAGGCTCTGGAAACACCATATATTTT. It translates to CASSAATGSGNTIYF.